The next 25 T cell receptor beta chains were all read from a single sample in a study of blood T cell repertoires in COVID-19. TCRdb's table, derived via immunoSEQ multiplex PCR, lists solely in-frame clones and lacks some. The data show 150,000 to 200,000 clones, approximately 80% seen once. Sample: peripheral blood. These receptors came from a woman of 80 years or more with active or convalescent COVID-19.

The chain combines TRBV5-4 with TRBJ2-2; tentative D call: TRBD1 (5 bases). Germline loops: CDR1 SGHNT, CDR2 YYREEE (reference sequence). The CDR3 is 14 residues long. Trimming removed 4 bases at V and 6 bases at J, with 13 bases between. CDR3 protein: CASSLPQVPGELFF. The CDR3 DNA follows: TGTGCCAGCAGCCTTCCACAGGTCCCCGGGGAGCTGTTTTTT.

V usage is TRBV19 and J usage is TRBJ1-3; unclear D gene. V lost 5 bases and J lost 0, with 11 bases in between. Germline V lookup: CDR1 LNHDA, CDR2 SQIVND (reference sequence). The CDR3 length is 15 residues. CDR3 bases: TGTGCCAGTAGTTCAGCAGGCCACTCTGGAAACACCATATATTTT. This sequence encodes CASSSAGHSGNTIYF.

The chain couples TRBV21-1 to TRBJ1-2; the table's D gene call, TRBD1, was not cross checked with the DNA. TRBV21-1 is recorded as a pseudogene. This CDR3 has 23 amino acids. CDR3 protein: CASSARTGRTLHRTNLINYGYTF. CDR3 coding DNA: TGTGCCAGCAGCGCCCGGACAGGGAGAACCTTACACCGGACTAATTTGATTAACTATGGCTACACCTTC.

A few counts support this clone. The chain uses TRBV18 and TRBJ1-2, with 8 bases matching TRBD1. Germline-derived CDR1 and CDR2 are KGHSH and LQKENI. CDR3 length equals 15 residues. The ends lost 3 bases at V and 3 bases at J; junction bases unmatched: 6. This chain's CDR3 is CASSPGQGHHYGYTF. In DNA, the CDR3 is TGTGCCAGCTCACCCGGACAGGGTCATCACTATGGCTACACCTTC.

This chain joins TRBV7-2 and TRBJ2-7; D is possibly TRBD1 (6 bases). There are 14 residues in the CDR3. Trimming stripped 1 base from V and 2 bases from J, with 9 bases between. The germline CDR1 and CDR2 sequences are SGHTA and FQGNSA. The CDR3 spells CASSLGDIPYEQYF. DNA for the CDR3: TGTGCCAGCAGCTTAGGGGACATCCCCTACGAGCAGTACTTC.

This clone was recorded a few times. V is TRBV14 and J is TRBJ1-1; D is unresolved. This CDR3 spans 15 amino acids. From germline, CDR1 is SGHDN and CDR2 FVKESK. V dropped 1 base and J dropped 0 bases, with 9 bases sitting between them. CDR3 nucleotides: TGTGCCAGCAGCCAAGTGTGGGCTATGAACACTGAAGCTTTCTTT. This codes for CASSQVWAMNTEAFF. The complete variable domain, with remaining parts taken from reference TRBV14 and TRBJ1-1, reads EAGVTQFPSHSVIEKGQTVTLRCDPISGHDNLYWYRRVMGKEIKFLLHFVKESKQDESGMPNNRFLAERTGGTYSTLKVQPAELEDSGVYFCASSQVWAMNTEAFFGQGTRLTVV.

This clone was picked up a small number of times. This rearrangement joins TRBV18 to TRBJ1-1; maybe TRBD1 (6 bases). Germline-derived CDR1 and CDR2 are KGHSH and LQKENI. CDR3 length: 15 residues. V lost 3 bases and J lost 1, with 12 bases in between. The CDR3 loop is CASSPSRTANTEAFF. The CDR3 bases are TGTGCCAGCTCACCCTCCAGGACAGCGAACACTGAAGCTTTCTTT.

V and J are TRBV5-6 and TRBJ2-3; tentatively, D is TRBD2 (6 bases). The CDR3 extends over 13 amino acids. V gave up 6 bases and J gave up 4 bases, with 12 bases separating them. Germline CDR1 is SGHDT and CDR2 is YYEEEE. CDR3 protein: CASTYGSPDTQYF. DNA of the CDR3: TGTGCCAGCACTTACGGGAGCCCAGATACGCAGTATTTT.

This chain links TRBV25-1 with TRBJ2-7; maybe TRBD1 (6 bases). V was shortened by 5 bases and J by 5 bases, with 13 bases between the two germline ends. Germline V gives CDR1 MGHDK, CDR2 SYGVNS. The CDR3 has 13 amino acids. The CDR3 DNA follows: TGTGCCAGCAGTCTGACAGGATTTAACGAGCAGTACTTC. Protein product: CASSLTGFNEQYF.

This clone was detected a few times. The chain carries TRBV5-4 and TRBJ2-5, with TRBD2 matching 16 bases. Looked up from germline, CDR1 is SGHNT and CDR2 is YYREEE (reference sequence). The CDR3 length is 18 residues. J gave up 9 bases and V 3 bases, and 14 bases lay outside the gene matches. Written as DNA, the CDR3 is TGTGCCAGCAGCTCGCCCGGGACTAGCGGGGGGGGCCCGAGGGCCCAGTACTTC. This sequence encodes CASSSPGTSGGGPRAQYF.

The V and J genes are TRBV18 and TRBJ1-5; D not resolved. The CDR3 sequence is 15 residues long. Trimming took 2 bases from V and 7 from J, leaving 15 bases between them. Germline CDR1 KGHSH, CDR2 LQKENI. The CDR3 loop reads CASSPGEVNLQPQHF. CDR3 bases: TGTGCCAGCTCACCAGGGGAGGTTAACCTACAGCCCCAGCATTTT.

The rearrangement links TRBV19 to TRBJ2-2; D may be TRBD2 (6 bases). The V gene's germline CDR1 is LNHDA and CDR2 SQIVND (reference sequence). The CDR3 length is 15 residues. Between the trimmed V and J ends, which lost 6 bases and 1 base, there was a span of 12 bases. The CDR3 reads CASRQGGVNTGELFF. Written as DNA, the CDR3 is TGTGCCAGTAGGCAGGGCGGGGTGAACACCGGGGAGCTGTTTTTT.

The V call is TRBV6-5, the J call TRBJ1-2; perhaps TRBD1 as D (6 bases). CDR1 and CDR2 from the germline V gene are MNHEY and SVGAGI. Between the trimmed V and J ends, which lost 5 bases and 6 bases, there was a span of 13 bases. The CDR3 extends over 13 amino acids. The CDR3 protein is CASSLRDTNGYTF. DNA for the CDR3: TGTGCCAGCAGTCTCCGGGACACCAATGGCTACACCTTC.

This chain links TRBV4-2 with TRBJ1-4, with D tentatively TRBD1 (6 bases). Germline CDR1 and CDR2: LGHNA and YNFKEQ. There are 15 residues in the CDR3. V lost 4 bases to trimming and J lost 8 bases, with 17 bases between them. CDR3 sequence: CASSRNRVGDEKLFF. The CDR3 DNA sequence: TGTGCCAGCAGCCGTAACAGGGTGGGAGACGAAAAACTGTTTTTT.

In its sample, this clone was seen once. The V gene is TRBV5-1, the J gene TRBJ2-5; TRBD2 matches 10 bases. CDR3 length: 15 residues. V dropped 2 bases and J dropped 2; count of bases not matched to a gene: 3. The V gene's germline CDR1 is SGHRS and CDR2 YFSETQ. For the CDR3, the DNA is TGCGCCAGCAGCTTCGGTAGCGGGGGGCAAGAGACCCAGTACTTC. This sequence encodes CASSFGSGGQETQYF.

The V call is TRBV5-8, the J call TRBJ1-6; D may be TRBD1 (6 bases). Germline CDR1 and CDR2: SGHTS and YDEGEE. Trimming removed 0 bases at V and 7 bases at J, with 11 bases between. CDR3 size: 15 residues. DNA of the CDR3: TGTGCCAGCAGCTTGGGAAGAGGGGGAAATTCACCCCTCCACTTT. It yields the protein CASSLGRGGNSPLHF.

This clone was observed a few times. CDR3 DNA: TGTGCCAGCAGCGGGGGGGGACACGAAACCTACGAGCAGTACTTC. This sequence encodes CASSGGGHETYEQYF. The J gene is TRBJ2-7, the V gene TRBV11-2, with a possible D match to TRBD2 (7 bases). Trimming cost V 5 bases and J 2 bases, with 16 bases left between them. Germline V CDR1 and CDR2: SGHAT, FQNNGV. This CDR3 has 15 residues. The whole variable domain, filled in from reference TRBV11-2 and TRBJ2-7, reads EAGVAQSPRYKIIEKRQSVAFWCNPISGHATLYWYQQILGQGPKLLIQFQNNGVVDDSQLPKDRFSAERLKGVDSTLKIQPAKLEDSAVYLCASSGGGHETYEQYFGPGTRLTVT.

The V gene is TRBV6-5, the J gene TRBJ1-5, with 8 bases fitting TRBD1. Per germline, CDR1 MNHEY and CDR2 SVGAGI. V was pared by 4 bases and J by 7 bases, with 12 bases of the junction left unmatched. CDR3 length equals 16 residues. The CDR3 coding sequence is TGTGCCAGCAGTTTCGGACAGGGAGCCTCGGGGCAGCCCCAGCATTTT. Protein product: CASSFGQGASGQPQHF.

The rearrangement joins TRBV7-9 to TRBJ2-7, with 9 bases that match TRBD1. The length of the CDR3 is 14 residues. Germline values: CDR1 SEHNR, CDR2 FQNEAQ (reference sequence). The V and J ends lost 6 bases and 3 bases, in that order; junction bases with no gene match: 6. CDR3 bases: TGTGCCAGCAGGGGGGGGACAGGGCTCTACGAGCAGTACTTC. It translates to CASRGGTGLYEQYF.

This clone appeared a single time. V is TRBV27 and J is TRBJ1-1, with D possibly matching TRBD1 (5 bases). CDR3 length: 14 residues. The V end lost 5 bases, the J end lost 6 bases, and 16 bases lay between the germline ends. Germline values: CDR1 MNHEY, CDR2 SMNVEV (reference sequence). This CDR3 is CASSAGWSGSEAFF. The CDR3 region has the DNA TGTGCCAGCAGTGCAGGGTGGTCAGGCTCTGAAGCTTTCTTT.

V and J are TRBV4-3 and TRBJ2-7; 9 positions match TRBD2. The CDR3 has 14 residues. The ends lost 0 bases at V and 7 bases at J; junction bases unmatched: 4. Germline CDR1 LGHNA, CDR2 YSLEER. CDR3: CASSQDGTSGEQYF. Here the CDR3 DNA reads TGCGCCAGCAGCCAAGATGGTACTAGCGGGGAGCAGTACTTC.

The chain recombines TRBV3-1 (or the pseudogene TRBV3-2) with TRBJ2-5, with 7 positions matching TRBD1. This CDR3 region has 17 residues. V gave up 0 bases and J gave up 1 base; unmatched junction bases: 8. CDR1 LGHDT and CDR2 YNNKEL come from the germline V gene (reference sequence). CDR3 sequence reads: CASSQEAGTDGQETQYF. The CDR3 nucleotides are TGTGCCAGCAGCCAAGAAGCAGGGACAGACGGCCAAGAGACCCAGTACTTC.

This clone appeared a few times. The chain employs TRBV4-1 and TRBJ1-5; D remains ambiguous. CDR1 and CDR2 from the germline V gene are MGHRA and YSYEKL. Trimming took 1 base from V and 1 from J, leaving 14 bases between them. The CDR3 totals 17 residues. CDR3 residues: CASSQVFFSMSNQPQHF. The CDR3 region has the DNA TGCGCCAGCAGCCAAGTATTCTTCTCTATGAGCAATCAGCCCCAGCATTTT.

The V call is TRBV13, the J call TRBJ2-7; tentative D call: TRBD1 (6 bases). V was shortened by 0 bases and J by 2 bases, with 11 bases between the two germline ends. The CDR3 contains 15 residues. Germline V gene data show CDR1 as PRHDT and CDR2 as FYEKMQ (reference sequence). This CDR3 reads CASSLGDRPTYEQYF. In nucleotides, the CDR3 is TGTGCCAGCAGCTTAGGGGACAGACCGACCTACGAGCAGTACTTC.

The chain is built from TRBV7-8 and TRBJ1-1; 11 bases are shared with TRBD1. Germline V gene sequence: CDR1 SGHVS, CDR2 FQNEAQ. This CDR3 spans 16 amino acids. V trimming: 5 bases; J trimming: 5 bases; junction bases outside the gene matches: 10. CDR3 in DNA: TGTGCCAGCAGCCTCGGACAGGGGGCCAGCGGAACTGAAGCTTTCTTT. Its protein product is CASSLGQGASGTEAFF.